Below, 8 T cell receptor beta chains from the same sample are listed, as sequenced in a study of cytomegalovirus exposure and HLA in healthy donors. This PCR relied on a set of 60 Vbeta primers and 13 Jbeta primers. Clones were sequenced by immunoSEQ multiplex PCR, and TCRdb holds only the in-frame ones, with some missing. The sample lists about 200,000 clones, around three quarters occurring once. Sequencing was performed on PBMCs. Receptor source: a man in his thirties or forties in good health and CMV-seronegative.

The chain links TRBV30 to TRBJ2-5; 7 bases align to TRBD1. The J call may not be correct, given that the DNA end is closer to TRBJ2-7. Germline V gene lookup returns CDR1 GTSNPN and CDR2 SVGIG (reference sequence). This CDR3 comprises 12 residues. CDR3: CAWTQGAYEQYF. The CDR3 DNA is TGTGCCTGGACTCAGGGGGCCTACGAGCAGTACTTC.

This chain joins TRBV6-9 and TRBJ2-7; 7 positions agree with TRBD1. The CDR3 sequence is 16 residues long. Germline values: CDR1 MNHGY, CDR2 SVAAGI. Losses at the gene ends were 5 bases for V and 0 bases for J; bases not matched to a gene: 10. CDR3 coding DNA: TGTGCCAGCAGTCCCCCCCTCGGGACAGCCTCCTACGAGCAGTACTTC. Its protein is CASSPPLGTASYEQYF.

The chain has TRBV6-1 and TRBJ1-2, with D maybe TRBD1 (6 bases). The ends were cut back, 4 bases at V and 6 bases at J, with 15 bases in the middle. Per the germline V gene, CDR1 is MNHNS and CDR2 is SASEGT. The CDR3 sequence is 14 residues long. CDR3 loop: CASSVGGARDGYTF. The CDR3 DNA follows: TGTGCCAGCAGTGTCGGGGGGGCGAGGGATGGCTACACCTTC.

This clone was recorded a few times. This rearrangement joins TRBV7-9 to TRBJ2-3; D uncertain. V dropped 1 base and J dropped 5 bases, with 16 bases sitting between them. The CDR3 sequence is 16 residues long. In germline, CDR1 is SEHNR, CDR2 FQNEAQ (reference sequence). The CDR3: CASSLVGTFEEDTQYF. CDR3 DNA sequence: TGTGCCAGCAGCTTAGTGGGCACCTTTGAAGAAGATACGCAGTATTTT.

This clone was counted between two and nine times. J is TRBJ1-2 and V is TRBV6-5; 7 nucleotides align to TRBD1. After removal of 6 bases from V and 2 bases from J, the junction contained 9 bases not matched to a gene. This CDR3 contains 15 residues. Germline V gives CDR1 MNHEY, CDR2 SVGAGI. CDR3 sequence: CASRRDREGNYGYTF. The CDR3 DNA reads as TGTGCCAGCAGACGAGACAGGGAAGGAAACTATGGCTACACCTTC.

This chain connects TRBV5-4 to TRBJ1-4; unclear D gene. The CDR3 spans 13 residues. Looked up from germline, CDR1 is SGHNT and CDR2 is YYREEE (reference sequence). Trimming took off 3 bases at V and 0 bases at J, with 3 bases between the two ends. This CDR3 reads CASSSSTNEKLFF. The CDR3 bases are TGTGCCAGCAGCTCCTCAACTAATGAAAAACTGTTTTTT.

The chain joins TRBV28 to TRBJ1-2; unclear D gene. Trimming left V 3 bases short and J 7 bases short, with 9 bases between. There are 12 residues in the CDR3. Germline V gene sequence: CDR1 MDHEN, CDR2 SYDVKM. In DNA form, the CDR3 reads TGTGCCAGCAGTTTCTCTGGCCTTGGCTACACCTTC. It encodes CASSFSGLGYTF.

This rearrangement joins TRBV10-3 to TRBJ2-7, with 9 bases aligning to TRBD1. The CDR3 length is 14 residues. The ends lost 7 bases at V and 0 bases at J; junction bases unmatched: 4. The germline CDR1 and CDR2 sequences are ENHRY and SYGVKD. CDR3 nucleotides: TGTGCCATCACAGAGGACAGGGGCTCCTACGAGCAGTACTTC. Translated, it gives CAITEDRGSYEQYF.